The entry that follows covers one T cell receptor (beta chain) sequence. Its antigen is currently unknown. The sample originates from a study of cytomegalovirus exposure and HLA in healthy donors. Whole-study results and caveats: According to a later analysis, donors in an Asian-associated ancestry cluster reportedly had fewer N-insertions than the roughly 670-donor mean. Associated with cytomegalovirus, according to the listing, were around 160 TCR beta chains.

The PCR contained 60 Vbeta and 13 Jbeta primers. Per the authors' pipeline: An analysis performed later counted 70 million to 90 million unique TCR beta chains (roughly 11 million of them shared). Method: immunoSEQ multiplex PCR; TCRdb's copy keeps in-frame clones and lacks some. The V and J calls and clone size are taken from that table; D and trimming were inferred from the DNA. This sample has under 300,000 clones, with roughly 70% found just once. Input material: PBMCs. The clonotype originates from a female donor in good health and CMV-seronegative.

This CDR3 reads CASSPSGLDLYNEQFF. CDR3 DNA: TGCGCCAGCAGCCCCTCGGGACTAGACCTTTACAATGAGCAGTTCTTC. This chain connects TRBV4-1 to TRBJ2-1; TRBD2 matches 8 bases. Trimming removed 4 bases from V and 4 bases from J; junction bases left unmatched: 9. The germline V gene encodes CDR1 MGHRA and CDR2 YSYEKL. The CDR3 covers 16 residues.